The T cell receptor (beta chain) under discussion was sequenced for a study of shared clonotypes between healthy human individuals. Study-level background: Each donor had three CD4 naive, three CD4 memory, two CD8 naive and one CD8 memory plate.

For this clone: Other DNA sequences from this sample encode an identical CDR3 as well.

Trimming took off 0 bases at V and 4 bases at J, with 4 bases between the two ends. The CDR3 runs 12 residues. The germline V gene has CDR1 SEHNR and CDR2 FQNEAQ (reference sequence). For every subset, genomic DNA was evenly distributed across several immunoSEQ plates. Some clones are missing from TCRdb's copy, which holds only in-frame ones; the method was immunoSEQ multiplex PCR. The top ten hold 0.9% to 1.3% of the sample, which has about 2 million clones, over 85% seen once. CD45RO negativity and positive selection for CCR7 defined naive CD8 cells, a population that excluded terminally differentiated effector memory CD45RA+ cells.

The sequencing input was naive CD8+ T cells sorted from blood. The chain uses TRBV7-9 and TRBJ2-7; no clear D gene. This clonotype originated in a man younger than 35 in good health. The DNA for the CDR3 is TGTGCCAGCAGCTTAGCCCCTTACGAGCAGTACTTC. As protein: CASSLAPYEQYF.